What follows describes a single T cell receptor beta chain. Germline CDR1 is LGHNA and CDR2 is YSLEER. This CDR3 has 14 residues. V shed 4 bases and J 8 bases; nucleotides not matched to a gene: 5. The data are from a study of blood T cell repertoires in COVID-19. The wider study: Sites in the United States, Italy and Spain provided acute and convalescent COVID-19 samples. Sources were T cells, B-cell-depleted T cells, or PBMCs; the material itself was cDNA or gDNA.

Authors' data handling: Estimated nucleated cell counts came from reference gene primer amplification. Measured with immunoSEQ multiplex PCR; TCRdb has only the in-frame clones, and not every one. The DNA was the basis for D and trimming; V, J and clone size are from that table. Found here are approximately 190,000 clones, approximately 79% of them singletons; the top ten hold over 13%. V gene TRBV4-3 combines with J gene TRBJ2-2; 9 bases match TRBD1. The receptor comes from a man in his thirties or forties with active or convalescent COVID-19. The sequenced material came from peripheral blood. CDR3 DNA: TGCGCCAGCAGCCTTGGGACAGGGAGAGGGGAGCTGTTTTTT. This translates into CASSLGTGRGELFF.